These 9 T cell receptor beta chains originate from one sample sequenced in a study of OX40 agonist ivuxolimab in advanced cancers. Assay: immunoSEQ multiplex PCR; the TCRdb copy retains only in-frame clones and omits some. The table records some 94,000 clones, 90% to 96% of them present only once. The specimen was CD4+ or CD8+ T cells sorted from blood, collected in a trial of the OX40 agonist ivuxolimab. The receptors were sampled from an adult with an advanced solid tumor such as melanoma, head and neck, liver or kidney cancer.

This rearrangement joins TRBV27 to TRBJ2-7; D is unresolved. The V and J ends lost 1 base and 0 bases respectively, with 10 bases between them. Looked up from germline, CDR1 is MNHEY and CDR2 is SMNVEV (reference sequence). The CDR3 totals 15 residues. The CDR3 is CASSLLWGSSYEQYF. As DNA, the CDR3 is TGTGCCAGCAGTTTATTGTGGGGAAGCTCCTACGAGCAGTACTTC.

This clone has only one observation. V is TRBV28 and J is TRBJ2-3; 7 bases are shared with TRBD1. V was clipped by 6 bases and J by 6 bases; unmatched bases: 3. This CDR3 comprises 12 residues. Germline V lookup: CDR1 MDHEN, CDR2 SYDVKM. The CDR3 reads CASSDRADTQYF. The DNA for the CDR3 is TGTGCCAGCAGCGACAGGGCGGATACGCAGTATTTT.

The genes are TRBV19 and TRBJ2-3; D is perhaps TRBD1 (5 bases). Germline V gene lookup returns CDR1 LNHDA and CDR2 SQIVND (reference sequence). The CDR3 consists of 14 residues. CDR3 DNA sequence: TGTGCTGCTGCAGGGAAATGGGGTACAGATACGCAGTATTTT. It codes for CAAAGKWGTDTQYF.

The chain uses TRBV6-5 and TRBJ2-3; no clear D gene. V lost 4 bases and J 3 bases, leaving 5 bases between the germline ends. The CDR3 sequence is 12 residues long. Germline CDR1 is MNHEY and CDR2 is SVGAGI. CDR3 amino acids: CASSSITDTQYF. CDR3 DNA: TGTGCCAGCAGTTCCATTACAGATACGCAGTATTTT.

The gene calls are TRBV29-1 and TRBJ2-1; unclear D gene. Deletions cut 2 bases from V and 7 bases from J, with 9 bases between. CDR1 is SQVTM, CDR2 ANQGSEA, per germline. The CDR3 spans 12 residues. This CDR3 is CSVELPPNEQFF. DNA of the CDR3: TGCAGCGTTGAATTACCGCCTAATGAGCAGTTCTTC.

This chain links TRBV11-2 with TRBJ2-1, with unresolved D. The germline V gene encodes CDR1 SGHAT and CDR2 FQNNGV. The CDR3 covers 11 residues. V was shortened by 0 bases and J by 10 bases, with 4 bases between the two germline ends. CDR3 nucleotides: TGTGCCAGCAGCTTAGACAGAGAGCAGTTCTTC. It codes for CASSLDREQFF.

The chain employs TRBV7-9 and TRBJ2-7; D is perhaps TRBD1 (5 bases). The ends were cut back, 0 bases at V and 1 base at J, with 7 bases in the middle. Germline CDR1 and CDR2: SEHNR and FQNEAQ (reference sequence). The length of the CDR3 is 14 residues. The CDR3 DNA reads TGTGCCAGCAGCTTAGCCGACAGATCCTACGAGCAGTACTTC. The encoded protein is CASSLADRSYEQYF.

The V call is TRBV6-5, the J call TRBJ2-2, with D hard to call. The CDR3 length is 13 residues. V was shortened by 6 bases and J by 5 bases, with 10 bases between the two germline ends. Germline CDR1 is MNHEY and CDR2 is SVGAGI. CDR3 in DNA: TGTGCCAGCAGCTTTGGCGATACCGGGGAGCTGTTTTTT. Translating it yields CASSFGDTGELFF.

The V and J genes are TRBV7-8 and TRBJ2-1; possibly TRBD1 for D (5 bases). Trimming removed 1 base at V and 0 bases at J, with 19 bases between. The CDR3 has 19 residues. Germline V gene lookup returns CDR1 SGHVS and CDR2 FQNEAQ. This chain's CDR3 is CASSLEFVYGQSSYNEQFF. In DNA, the CDR3 is TGTGCCAGCAGCTTAGAGTTCGTGTACGGACAAAGCTCCTACAATGAGCAGTTCTTC.